A selection of T cell receptor beta chains follows, all from one sample in a study of blood T cell repertoires in COVID-19. Libraries were prepared by immunoSEQ multiplex PCR; TCRdb keeps only in-frame clonotypes and omits some of them. The sample yields approximately 110,000 clones, 88% seen once. Source material: peripheral blood. The source is a woman in her 70s who had recovered from COVID-19. Both conserved end residues are part of each CDR3. A D gene is named only where the DNA matches it firmly. The size field is filled for only some rows; it gives once, few, many or a size class.

once,TRBV27,16,TRBJ2-3,TRBD1,CASSPWDRISTDTQYF,TGTGCCAGCAGCCCGTGGGACAGAATTAGCACAGATACGCAGTATTTT
NA,TRBV24-1,16,TRBJ2-1,TRBD1,CATSEGPGQGINEQFF,TGTGCCACCAGTGAGGGACCGGGACAGGGAATTAATGAGCAGTTCTTC
NA,TRBV18,14,TRBJ1-4,NA,CASSHRATNEKLFF,TGTGCCAGCTCACACAGGGCAACTAATGAAAAACTGTTTTTT
NA,TRBV28,15,TRBJ2-1,NA,CASILQGRSYNEQFF,TGTGCCAGCATCCTACAGGGTAGATCCTACAATGAGCAGTTCTTC
NA,TRBV7-7,13,TRBJ2-5,NA,CASSSGRRETQYF,TGTGCTAGCAGCTCAGGGAGGCGAGAGACCCAGTACTTC
NA,TRBV14,14,TRBJ2-5,NA,CASSQGTYQETQYF,TGTGCCAGCAGCCAAGGGACATACCAAGAGACCCAGTACTTC
NA,TRBV6-5,14,TRBJ2-7,NA,CASSPGDRPSEQYF,TGTGCCAGCAGTCCAGGCGACAGGCCATCCGAGCAGTACTTC
NA,TRBV9,18,TRBJ1-6,NA,CASSAREGREGNNSPLHF,TGTGCCAGCAGCGCCCGAGAGGGAAGGGAGGGGAATAATTCACCCCTCCACTTT
NA,TRBV12-3/TRBV12-4,13,TRBJ2-7,NA,CASRKQGLYEQYF,TGTGCCAGCAGGAAACAGGGTTTGTACGAGCAGTACTTC
NA,TRBV5-6,11,TRBJ2-1,NA,CASSYTGEQFF,TGTGCCAGCAGCTATACAGGGGAGCAGTTCTTC
NA,TRBV7-9,17,TRBJ2-6,NA,CASSLGRAFAGANVLTF,TGTGCCAGCAGCTTAGGCAGGGCCTTCGCTGGGGCCAACGTCCTGACTTTC
NA,TRBV27,15,TRBJ2-1,TRBD2,CASSLSGTIYNEQFF,TGTGCCAGCAGTTTGAGTGGGACTATTTACAATGAGCAGTTCTTC
NA,TRBV24-1,19,TRBJ2-1,TRBD1,CATSDLRTGDGLSYNEQFF,TGTGCCACCAGTGATTTGAGGACAGGGGACGGACTATCCTACAATGAGCAGTTCTTC
NA,TRBV7-2,13,TRBJ1-1,NA,CASSLRGRTEAFF,TGTGCCAGCAGCTTACGGGGTAGGACTGAAGCTTTCTTT
NA,TRBV7-3,20,TRBJ2-3,TRBD2,CASSSPAGLAGGPEADTQYF,TGTGCCAGCAGCTCCCCTGCAGGACTAGCGGGGGGGCCGGAGGCAGATACGCAGTATTTT
NA,TRBV10-3,15,TRBJ1-5,TRBD1,CAISPRQGENQPQHF,TGTGCCATCAGTCCCAGACAGGGGGAAAATCAGCCCCAGCATTTT
NA,TRBV7-3,12,TRBJ2-5,NA,CASSLTRGTQYF,TGTGCCAGCAGCTTGACACGGGGGACCCAGTACTTC
NA,TRBV19,13,TRBJ2-3,NA,CASSSRGTDTQYF,TGTGCCAGTAGTAGTCGAGGGACAGATACGCAGTATTTT
NA,TRBV5-1,16,TRBJ1-2,NA,CASSFALTGLRDGYTF,TGCGCCAGCAGCTTTGCCCTTACAGGGTTAAGGGATGGCTACACCTTC
NA,TRBV28,13,TRBJ2-2,NA,CASSLRNTGELFF,TGTGCCAGCAGTTTGAGGAACACCGGGGAGCTGTTTTTT
NA,TRBV9,13,TRBJ1-2,NA,CASSGRASDGYTF,TGTGCCAGCAGCGGCAGGGCTTCTGACGGCTACACCTTC
NA,TRBV2,14,TRBJ1-2,NA,CASSVQQGNYGYTF,TGTGCCAGCAGTGTTCAGCAGGGGAACTATGGCTACACCTTC
once,TRBV28,11,TRBJ2-7,NA,CASSPRDEQYF,TGTGCCAGCAGTCCCCGGGACGAGCAGTACTTC
NA,TRBV28,15,TRBJ2-7,TRBD1,CASSLTGVGSYEQYF,TGTGCCAGCAGTTTAACAGGGGTTGGGTCCTACGAGCAGTACTTC
NA,TRBV30,12,TRBJ1-1,NA,CAWTPVVTEAFF,TGTGCCTGGACCCCAGTGGTAACTGAAGCTTTCTTT
NA,TRBV15,15,TRBJ2-1,TRBD2,CATSSFGLGDNEQFF,TGTGCCACCAGCAGCTTCGGACTAGGGGACAATGAGCAGTTCTTC
NA,TRBV9,13,TRBJ2-1,NA,CASSSRGYNEQFF,TGTGCCAGCAGCTCAAGGGGTTACAATGAGCAGTTCTTC
NA,TRBV5-1,15,TRBJ2-3,NA,CASSLTPGNTDTQYF,TGCGCCAGCAGCTTAACCCCGGGGAACACAGATACGCAGTATTTT
NA,TRBV18,16,TRBJ1-1,TRBD1,CASSRREGQGNTEAFF,TGTGCCAGCTCACGCCGCGAGGGACAGGGGAACACTGAAGCTTTCTTT
NA,TRBV12-5,15,TRBJ1-1,NA,CASAPDRGANTEAFF,TGTGCTAGTGCCCCGGATCGCGGGGCCAACACTGAAGCTTTCTTT
once,TRBV10-1,20,TRBJ2-1,TRBD2,CASSESKRLAGGPSYNEQFF,TGCGCCAGCAGTGAGTCGAAAAGACTAGCGGGGGGTCCTTCCTACAATGAGCAGTTCTTC
few,TRBV6-5,14,TRBJ2-1,TRBD2,CASSRLAGAGEQFF,TGTGCCAGCAGTCGACTAGCGGGAGCGGGTGAGCAGTTCTTC
NA,TRBV11-1,13,TRBJ1-1,NA,CASGKEENTEAFF,TGTGCCAGCGGAAAGGAGGAGAACACTGAAGCTTTCTTT
NA,TRBV5-1,12,TRBJ2-1,NA,CASSLVGREQFF,TGCGCCAGCAGCTTGGTGGGCCGTGAGCAGTTCTTC
NA,TRBV7-2,15,TRBJ1-6,NA,CASSLVPHSNSPLHF,TGTGCCAGCAGCTTAGTCCCGCACTCTAATTCACCCCTCCACTTT
NA,TRBV7-2,13,TRBJ1-2,TRBD1,CASSSTGIYGYTF,TGTGCCAGCAGCTCGACAGGGATCTATGGCTACACCTTC
NA,TRBV18,15,TRBJ1-4,NA,CASSPPSGRNEKLFF,TGTGCCAGCTCACCTCCCTCGGGGAGGAATGAAAAACTGTTTTTT